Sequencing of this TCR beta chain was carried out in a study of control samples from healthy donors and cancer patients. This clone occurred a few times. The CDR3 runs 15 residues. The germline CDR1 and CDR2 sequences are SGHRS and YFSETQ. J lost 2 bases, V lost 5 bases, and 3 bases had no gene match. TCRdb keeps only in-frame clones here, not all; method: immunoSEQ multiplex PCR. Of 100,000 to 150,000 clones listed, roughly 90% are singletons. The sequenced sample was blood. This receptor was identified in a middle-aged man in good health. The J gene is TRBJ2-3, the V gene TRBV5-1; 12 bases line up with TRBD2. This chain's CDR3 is CASRLAGGNTDTQYF. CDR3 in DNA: TGCGCCAGCAGACTAGCGGGGGGAAACACAGATACGCAGTATTTT.